These 4 T cell receptor beta chains were sequenced from one sample in a study of shared clonotypes between healthy human individuals. Repertoires were generated with immunoSEQ multiplex PCR, while TCRdb's copy carries only in-frame clones and drops some. The sample holds over 2 million clones; roughly 94% are singletons and the top ten take 0.13%. The sequenced sample consisted of naive CD4+ T cells sorted from blood. This sample's subset: CD45RA+ positively selected. These receptors all stem from a man in his late teens or twenties in good health.

The chain employs TRBV5-1 and TRBJ2-3, with TRBD2 matching over 14 bases. The V segment lost 4 bases and the J segment 0 bases; nucleotides outside the gene matches: 4. CDR1 is SGHRS, CDR2 YFSETQ, per germline. The CDR3 is 17 residues long. The CDR3 here is CASSPRLAGGSTDTQYF. Written as DNA, the CDR3 is TGCGCCAGCAGCCCCCGACTAGCGGGGGGGAGCACAGATACGCAGTATTTT.

The genes are TRBV20-1 and TRBJ1-4, with D perhaps matching TRBD1 (5 bases). Germline CDR1 and CDR2: DFQATT and SNEGSKA (reference sequence). Trimming left V 6 bases short and J 8 bases short, with 10 bases between. This CDR3 comprises 11 residues. This chain's CDR3 is CSALWDEKLFF. The CDR3 DNA reads as TGCAGTGCCCTATGGGACGAAAAACTGTTTTTT.

V and J are TRBV6-1 and TRBJ1-1, with TRBD1 matching over 10 bases. J gave up 5 bases and V 1 base, and 4 bases lay outside the gene matches. CDR3 length: 15 amino acids. Germline loops: CDR1 MNHNS, CDR2 SASEGT. The CDR3 here is CASSEGTGGSTEAFF. The CDR3 DNA reads TGTGCCAGCAGTGAAGGGACAGGGGGAAGTACTGAAGCTTTCTTT.

For the CDR3, the DNA is TGTGCCAGCAGTGAACTGGGTTTGGGAGGATCAGATACGCAGTATTTT. Residues: CASSELGLGGSDTQYF. The chain recombines TRBV6-1 with TRBJ2-3, with D possibly TRBD2 on 6 matching bases. Germline-derived CDR1 and CDR2 are MNHNS and SASEGT. Trimming stripped 2 bases from V and 4 bases from J, with 16 bases between. The CDR3 loop spans 16 amino acids.